Listed below are T cell receptor beta chains from one sample, sequenced in a study of blood T cell repertoires in COVID-19. Assay: immunoSEQ multiplex PCR; the TCRdb copy retains only in-frame clones and omits some. In the table there are about 200,000 clones, over 75% of which are singletons. Sequenced sample: peripheral blood. The receptors originated from an older person with COVID-19, enrolled during active disease. The conserved cysteine and the conserved F or W are not part of the CDR3 here. Each record gives: J gene, V gene, CDR3 protein.

TRBJ2-2	TRBV19	ASSRTGELF
TRBJ1-4	TRBV28	ASSPHTATNEKLF
TRBJ2-1	TRBV11-2	ASSPGLGGQF
TRBJ2-1	TRBV6-5	ASSYVRGIPYNEQF
TRBJ2-7	TRBV6-5	ASSSGQGFYEQY
TRBJ2-2	TRBV11-1	ASSPGPVITGELF
TRBJ1-4	TRBV7-8	ASSFQVQGEKLF
TRBJ2-3	TRBV29-1	SVEVQGTDTQY
TRBJ1-5	TRBV19	ASTLIFGTGKDQPQH
TRBJ1-1	TRBV24-1	ASSPGTGSGTEAF
TRBJ2-1	TRBV14	ASSQEVVRQF
TRBJ2-2	TRBV19	ASSMLDRGTGELF
TRBJ1-5	TRBV6-1	ASGTGKEQPQH
TRBJ2-1	TRBV14	ASSQLQGSNEQF
TRBJ2-1	TRBV19	ASSTSGNYNEQF
TRBJ2-7	TRBV5-1	ASSYMEGSNEQY
TRBJ2-7	TRBV6-5	ASSWTGGREQY
TRBJ1-2	TRBV7-2	ASSSYRGFT
TRBJ2-1	TRBV28	ASSFVLRLAVNEQF
TRBJ1-2	TRBV14	ASSLHRDARGYT
TRBJ1-5	TRBV6-5	ASRRQGIHQPQH
TRBJ2-5	TRBV7-2	ASSLAGRQGSETQY
TRBJ2-3	TRBV19	ASIFAGEKTDTQY
TRBJ2-7	TRBV2	ASREAGAYEQY
TRBJ1-2	TRBV5-4	ASSLVGGNYGYT
TRBJ1-4	TRBV4-3	ASSQDLHSFSTNEKLF
TRBJ2-7	TRBV18	ASSPGTGAGEQY
TRBJ2-3	TRBV7-2	ASSLTGGDVMDTQY
TRBJ1-2	TRBV19	ATGGQTGGGYT
TRBJ1-2	TRBV4-3	ASSQAGTGLFGGYT
TRBJ1-5	TRBV28	ASRLTGRGSNQPQH
TRBJ2-7	TRBV3-1/TRBV3-2	ASSLGHATVR
TRBJ2-3	TRBV30	AWTPADTQY
TRBJ2-7	TRBV7-2	ASNKDSASYEQY
TRBJ2-2	TRBV19	ASSVEPGHTGELF
TRBJ1-2	TRBV5-4	ASSLEWGRTNGYT
TRBJ1-2	TRBV12-3/TRBV12-4	ASSLDRAFGYT
TRBJ2-1	TRBV11-3	ASSIIAGGYNEQF
TRBJ1-4	TRBV7-2	ASSSPQHRGKKLF
TRBJ2-1	TRBV24-1	ATSAGTSAHNEQF
TRBJ1-3	TRBV9	ASSATGTAGNTIY
TRBJ1-5	TRBV9	ASSADGGSNQPQH
TRBJ2-1	TRBV7-9	ASSLGLAGVYNEQF
TRBJ1-4	TRBV7-2	ASSSQLSGGGEKLF
TRBJ2-7	TRBV5-1	ASSFGLTGEEQY
TRBJ1-2	TRBV19	ASSMQGARYGYT
TRBJ2-1	TRBV6-2/TRBV6-3	ASSVPSTKVLSSYNEQF
TRBJ1-6	TRBV5-8	ASSLAGDRDSPLH
TRBJ1-1	TRBV6-1	ASSEGTGGGWSF